The clone carrying this TCR beta chain was counted a single time. This sample is part of a study of technical replicates of blood from several donors. The V end lost 2 bases, the J end lost 5 bases, and 13 bases lay between the germline ends. This CDR3 comprises 14 residues. The V gene's germline CDR1 is SGHVS and CDR2 FNYEAQ. Profiled with immunoSEQ multiplex PCR; TCRdb holds only in-frame clones, not every one. The table records 98,000 or so clones, around 95% of them present only once. This rearrangement joins TRBV7-6 to TRBJ2-7; D perhaps matches TRBD1 (5 bases). The receptor's source is a human donor in good health. Sequenced: T cells isolated from PBMCs. The CDR3: CASSLRETENEQYF. For the CDR3, the DNA is TGTGCCAGCAGCTTAAGAGAGACAGAGAACGAGCAGTACTTC.